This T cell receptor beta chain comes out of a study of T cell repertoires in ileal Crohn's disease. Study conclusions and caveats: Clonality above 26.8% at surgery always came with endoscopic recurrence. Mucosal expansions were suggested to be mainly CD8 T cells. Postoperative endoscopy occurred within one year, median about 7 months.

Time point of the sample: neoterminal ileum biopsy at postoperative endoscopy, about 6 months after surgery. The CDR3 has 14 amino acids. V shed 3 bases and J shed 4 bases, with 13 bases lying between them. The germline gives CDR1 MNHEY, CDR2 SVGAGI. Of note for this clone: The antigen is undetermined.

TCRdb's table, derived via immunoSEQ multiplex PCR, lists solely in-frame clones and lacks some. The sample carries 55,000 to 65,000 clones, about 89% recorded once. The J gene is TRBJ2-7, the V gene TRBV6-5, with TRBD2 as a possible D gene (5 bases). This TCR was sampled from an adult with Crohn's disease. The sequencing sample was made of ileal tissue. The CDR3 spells CASSYGEGLYEQYF. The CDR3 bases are TGTGCCAGCAGTTATGGTGAGGGCCTATACGAGCAGTACTTC.